This T cell receptor beta chain was identified in a study of T-cell memory formation after mild COVID-19. The CDR3 spans 13 residues. J lost 11 bases, V lost 6 bases, and 7 bases had no gene match. TCRdb passed the 5' RACE reads through MiXCR, listing each CDR3 protein once. The table includes approximately 410,000 distinct CDR3 sequences, 23% detected once. Study-wide results and caveats: Memory cells collected pre-infection included some clones that later responded, suggesting cross-reactive memory joined.

This clonotype was seen a handful of times. Its antigen is currently unknown. The sequence derives from an adult woman who had mild COVID-19 (a few samples of this study predate the infection). Cell type and time point are not known. The sequenced sample consisted of PBMCs or a T cell subset sorted from them (not recorded which). The chain links TRBV12-3 or TRBV12-4 to TRBJ1-6, with TRBD1 matching 7 bases. CDR3 sequence (DNA): TGTGCCAGCAGCCGTAAAGACAGGGCACCCCTCCACTTT. Protein sequence: CASSRKDRAPLHF.